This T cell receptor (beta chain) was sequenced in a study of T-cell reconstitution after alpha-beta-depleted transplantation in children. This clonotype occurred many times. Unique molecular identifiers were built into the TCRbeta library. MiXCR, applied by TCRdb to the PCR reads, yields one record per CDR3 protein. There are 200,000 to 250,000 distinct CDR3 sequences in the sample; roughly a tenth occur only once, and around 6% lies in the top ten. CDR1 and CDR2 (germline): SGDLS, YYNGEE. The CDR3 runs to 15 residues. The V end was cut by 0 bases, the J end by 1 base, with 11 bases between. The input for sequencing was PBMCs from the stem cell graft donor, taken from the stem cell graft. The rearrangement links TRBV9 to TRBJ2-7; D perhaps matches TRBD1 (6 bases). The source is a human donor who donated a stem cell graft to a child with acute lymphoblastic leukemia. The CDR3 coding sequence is TGTGCCAGCAGCGTAGCTGGGACATCGTCCTACGAGCAGTACTTC. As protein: CASSVAGTSSYEQYF.